This T cell receptor beta chain comes out of a study of post-analysis software for immune sequencing data. Study-wide results and limits: The F measure placed samples prepared in the same batch into strongly shared clusters.

Unique-molecular-identifier-tagged TCR beta cDNA libraries were used. cDNA molecules numbering roughly 500,000 came from approximately 1 to 10 million T cells. TCRdb reprocessed the PCR reads with MiXCR, giving one entry per CDR3 protein. The sample has 380,000 or so distinct CDR3 sequences, about a third seen once. This clonotype was detected a few times. Antigen: not known. The source material was blood. The TCR was taken from a girl aged 10 to 17 with multiple sclerosis.

CDR3 in amino acids: CSARLLAGDGGQETQYF. CDR3 bases: TGCAGTGCTAGATTACTAGCGGGGGATGGTGGACAAGAGACCCAGTACTTC. This chain connects TRBV20-1 to TRBJ2-5; 11 positions match TRBD2. Germline V gives CDR1 DFQATT, CDR2 SNEGSKA (reference sequence). V lost 2 bases to trimming and J lost 2 bases; unmatched junction nucleotides: 10. The CDR3 has 17 amino acids.